These 22 T cell receptor beta chains originate from one sample sequenced in a study of shared clonotypes between healthy human individuals. Produced via immunoSEQ multiplex PCR; TCRdb's table is partial and in-frame only. The repertoire includes around 720,000 clones, around four fifths of them detected once, and around 1.8% sits in the top ten. The material sequenced was memory CD4+ T cells sorted from blood. Subset reported: CD45RA-negative fraction. These receptors all come from a woman aged 25 to 39 in good health.

This clone was observed once. V is TRBV7-9 and J is TRBJ2-5; 9 bases are shared with TRBD1. This CDR3 has 16 residues. The V gene's germline CDR1 is SEHNR and CDR2 FQNEAQ (reference sequence). V was pared by 2 bases and J by 5 bases, with 9 bases of the junction left unmatched. CDR3: CASSLMGTGGLETQYF. The CDR3 nucleotides are TGTGCCAGCAGCTTAATGGGCACAGGGGGCTTGGAGACCCAGTACTTC. Using reference TRBV7-9 and TRBJ2-5 for the parts outside the CDR3, the full variable domain is DTGVSQNPRHKITKRGQNVTFRCDPISEHNRLYWYRQTLGQGPEFLTYFQNEAQLEKSRLLSDRFSAERPKGSFSTLEIQRTEQGDSAMYLCASSLMGTGGLETQYFGPGTRLLVL.

This clone was detected many times. The chain uses TRBV30 and TRBJ2-1; 12 bases line up with TRBD2. The junction had 6 bases not matched to a gene; V was cut back by 8 bases and J by 7 bases. Germline CDR1 GTSNPN, CDR2 SVGIG (reference sequence). CDR3 length: 13 residues. CDR3 residues: CAGLAGMVNEQFF. Written as DNA, the CDR3 is TGTGCCGGACTAGCGGGAATGGTGAATGAGCAGTTCTTC.

The chain links TRBV28 to TRBJ1-2; TRBD1 might be the D (5 bases). V was clipped by 10 bases and J by 8 bases, with 17 bases between them. The CDR3 spans 12 residues. Germline lookup yields CDR1 MDHEN and CDR2 SYDVKM. The CDR3 protein is CATGEGTKGYTF. The CDR3, as DNA: TGTGCCACCGGCGAGGGGACTAAGGGCTACACCTTC.

CDR3 loop: CASSHQGAGTGELFF. CDR3 sequence (DNA): TGTGCCAGTAGTCACCAGGGAGCGGGCACCGGGGAGCTGTTTTTT. The chain recombines TRBV19 with TRBJ2-2, with TRBD2 as a possible D gene (6 bases). The CDR3 runs to 15 residues. Between the trimmed V and J ends, which lost 5 bases and 4 bases, there was a span of 14 bases. Germline CDR1 LNHDA, CDR2 SQIVND (reference sequence).

The J gene is TRBJ2-7, the V gene TRBV29-1; TRBD2 matches at 7 bases. CDR3 length: 12 amino acids. Germline loops: CDR1 SQVTM, CDR2 ANQGSEA. Trimming at V came to 6 bases and at J to 5 bases, leaving 7 bases not matched to a gene. The DNA of the CDR3 is TGCAGCGTGGCCCGGGGGGTCCACGAGCAGTACTTC. Amino acids: CSVARGVHEQYF.

The rearrangement joins TRBV4-1 to TRBJ2-3, with 7 bases aligning to TRBD1. The CDR3 is made up of 16 amino acids. The ends lost 2 bases at V and 3 bases at J; junction bases unmatched: 8. The germline V gene encodes CDR1 MGHRA and CDR2 YSYEKL. The chain's CDR3 is CASSQRRQGLTDTQYF. In nucleotides, the CDR3 is TGCGCCAGCAGCCAACGAAGACAGGGTCTAACAGATACGCAGTATTTT.

V is TRBV5-1 and J is TRBJ2-1; 10 positions match TRBD2. The CDR3 has 16 residues. Trimming removed 1 base from V and 0 bases from J; junction bases left unmatched: 1. In germline, CDR1 is SGHRS, CDR2 YFSETQ. In DNA, the CDR3 is TGCGCCAGCAGCTTGACTAGCGGGATCTCCTACAATGAGCAGTTCTTC. This translates into CASSLTSGISYNEQFF.

As to this clone: Other DNA sequences of this sample code for an identical CDR3. The V gene is TRBV18, the J gene TRBJ2-7, with D tentatively TRBD2 (5 bases). V lost 2 bases to trimming and J lost 3 bases, with 8 bases between them. The CDR3 contains 13 residues. Looked up from germline, CDR1 is KGHSH and CDR2 is LQKENI. Written as DNA, the CDR3 is TGTGCCAGCTCACCAGGACTTGACTACGAGCAGTACTTC. The encoded protein is CASSPGLDYEQYF.

V is TRBV4-1 and J is TRBJ2-7, with a tentative D call TRBD2 (6 bases). The CDR3 has 15 residues. V was pared by 5 bases and J by 2 bases, with 16 bases between. CDR1 is MGHRA and CDR2 is YSYEKL in the germline V gene. The CDR3 here is CASSWAGTSTYEQYF. CDR3 nucleotide sequence: TGCGCCAGCAGCTGGGCGGGGACCTCAACCTACGAGCAGTACTTC.

J is TRBJ2-7 and V is TRBV11-3; TRBD1 matches 7 bases. This CDR3 is 17 amino acids long. Trimming at V came to 1 base and at J to 0 bases, leaving 9 bases not matched to a gene. Germline CDR1 reads SGHNT; CDR2 reads YENEEA. CDR3 in DNA: TGTGCCAGCAGCTTAGGAAGTCAGGGGGTGAGCTCCTACGAGCAGTACTTC. It specifies CASSLGSQGVSSYEQYF.

This clone was picked up a small number of times. The genes are TRBV15 and TRBJ2-2, with D uncertain. The V end was cut by 0 bases, the J end by 7 bases, with 6 bases between. The CDR3 runs to 13 residues. The germline V gene has CDR1 LNHNV and CDR2 YYDKDF (reference sequence). The chain's CDR3 is CATSRDEDGELFF. The CDR3 bases are TGTGCCACCAGCAGAGATGAAGACGGGGAGCTGTTTTTT.

The genes are TRBV6-1 and TRBJ2-3, with 13 bases fitting TRBD2. Germline CDR1 is MNHNS and CDR2 is SASEGT. This CDR3 is built from 14 residues. V was pared by 3 bases and J by 6 bases, with 0 bases of the junction left unmatched. CDR3 in DNA: TGTGCCAGCAGTGAGACTAGCGGGAGGGATACGCAGTATTTT. It codes for CASSETSGRDTQYF.

The V gene is TRBV4-1, the J gene TRBJ2-5; 14 bases fit TRBD2. Trimming removed 4 bases from V and 4 bases from J; junction bases left unmatched: 11. Germline V gene lookup returns CDR1 MGHRA and CDR2 YSYEKL. The CDR3 is 18 residues long. The CDR3 here is CASSPEGLAGEMGETQYF. The CDR3 DNA reads as TGCGCCAGCAGCCCAGAGGGACTAGCGGGAGAGATGGGAGAGACCCAGTACTTC.

Comment on this clone: This CDR3 is missing its conserved last phenylalanine or tryptophan, likely due to a read error. The chain employs TRBV7-9 and TRBJ1-2, with D unclear. The CDR3 consists of 13 residues. V gave up 6 bases and J gave up 2 bases, with 10 bases separating them. Germline CDR1 and CDR2: SEHNR and FQNEAQ (reference sequence). The CDR3 DNA reads as TGTGCCAGCAGTTACAATATGAACTATGGCTACACCCTC. Translating it yields CASSYNMNYGYTL.

This clone showed up just a few times. This chain joins TRBV14 and TRBJ2-5, with 7 bases matching TRBD2. Losses at the gene ends were 1 base for V and 5 bases for J; bases not matched to a gene: 13. Germline loops: CDR1 SGHDN, CDR2 FVKESK. The CDR3 is made up of 17 amino acids. The DNA of the CDR3 is TGTGCCAGCAGCCAAGGGGCTACTGGCGGGAGTGTGGAGACCCAGTACTTC. Protein sequence: CASSQGATGGSVETQYF.

A word on this clone: Other DNA sequences in this sample translate to the same CDR3. The CDR3 DNA sequence: TGCGCCAGCAGCTTGGCTCCCCAAGGGGAGCAGTTCTTC. Residues: CASSLAPQGEQFF. The chain uses TRBV5-1 and TRBJ2-1, with D unresolved. The CDR3 consists of 13 residues. Germline lookup yields CDR1 SGHRS and CDR2 YFSETQ. The V end was cut by 0 bases, the J end by 10 bases, with 11 bases between.

The CDR3 here is CASSSTGSQGSLDAGANVLTF. The DNA for the CDR3 is TGTGCCAGCAGTAGCACCGGATCCCAGGGAAGCCTGGACGCTGGGGCCAACGTCCTGACTTTC. The chain combines TRBV2 with TRBJ2-6; D is perhaps TRBD1 (5 bases). V lost 5 bases and J lost 2, with 28 bases in between. From germline, CDR1 is SNHLY and CDR2 FYNNEI. This CDR3 comprises 21 residues.

The count of this clone is one. The V gene is TRBV6-6, the J gene TRBJ2-4; possibly TRBD1 for D (6 bases). Germline V gives CDR1 MNHNY, CDR2 SVGAGI (reference sequence). The CDR3 length is 12 residues. V shed 6 bases and J shed 10 bases, with 13 bases lying between them. The CDR3 bases are TGTGCCAGCAGAAGGGGGTCTGGGATTCAGTACTTC. Translating it yields CASRRGSGIQYF.

To note about this clone: This sample includes further DNA sequences coding for the same CDR3. The V gene is TRBV18, the J gene TRBJ2-7; D is ambiguous. Per germline, CDR1 KGHSH and CDR2 LQKENI. CDR3 length equals 13 residues. Trimming removed 1 base at V and 2 bases at J, with 6 bases between. DNA of the CDR3: TGTGCCAGCTCACCACAGGGTCCCTACGAGCAGTACTTC. It encodes CASSPQGPYEQYF.

The chain joins TRBV28 to TRBJ1-3, with 9 bases identical to TRBD1. This CDR3 has 16 amino acids. Germline assignment: CDR1 MDHEN and CDR2 SYDVKM. Trimming at V came to 6 bases and at J to 1 base, leaving 7 bases not matched to a gene. The CDR3 coding sequence is TGTGCCAGCAGGGGGGACAGGGTTGGATCTGGAAACACCATATATTTT. It is translated as CASRGDRVGSGNTIYF. The variable domain in full, with the rest retrieved from reference TRBV28 and TRBJ1-3, is DVKVTQSSRYLVKRTGEKVFLECVQDMDHENMFWYRQDPGLGLRLIYFSYDVKMKEKGDIPEGYSVSREKKERFSLILESASTNQTSMYLCASRGDRVGSGNTIYFGEGSWLTVV.

The chain has TRBV11-2 and TRBJ2-7, with a weak D call TRBD1 (5 bases). V shed 4 bases and J shed 2 bases, with 9 bases lying between them. This CDR3 contains 13 residues. The germline gives CDR1 SGHAT, CDR2 FQNNGV. CDR3 DNA sequence: TGTGCCAGCAGCTCAGGGCTAACCTACGAGCAGTACTTC. Its translation is CASSSGLTYEQYF.

The chain joins TRBV21-1 to TRBJ2-7; no DNA check was done on the table's D call, TRBD2. TRBV21-1 is deemed a pseudogene. The CDR3 spans 19 residues. CDR3 DNA sequence: TGTGCCAGCAGCAAAGCGCTATGGGGGGGTCCCAGCGTAGACTACGAGCAGTACTTC. Protein product: CASSKALWGGPSVDYEQYF.